The 25 T cell receptor beta chains in this list originate from one sample, sequenced in a study of neurological immune-mediated disorders. TCRdb re-called the 5' RACE reads with MiXCR, one entry per CDR3 protein. The sample includes 53,000 or so distinct CDR3 sequences, about 8% seen only once; the top ten take roughly 2%. Time point specified: longitudinal time-point 3. Sequencing was done on a sample of PBMCs. Source of these receptors: a woman aged 40-49 years in good health.

This clonotype was detected many times. This chain uses TRBV18 with TRBJ2-5; unclear D gene. V dropped 7 bases and J dropped 1 base, with 1 base sitting between them. Germline-derived CDR1 and CDR2 are KGHSH and LQKENI. This CDR3 is built from 10 residues. The CDR3 region is CASFQETQYF. DNA for the CDR3: TGTGCCAGCTTCCAAGAGACCCAGTACTTC. The full variable domain, rest sourced from reference TRBV18 and TRBJ2-5, is NAGVMQNPRHLVRRRGQEARLRCSPMKGHSHVYWYRQLPEEGLKFMVYLQKENIIDESGMPKERFSAEFPKEGPSILRIQQVVRGDSAAYFCASFQETQYFGPGTRLLVL.

This clonotype was recorded many times. This chain links TRBV7-9 with TRBJ1-3, with 7 bases fitting TRBD1. Unmatched junction bases numbered 4, after V lost 2 bases and J lost 0 bases. The CDR3 has 16 residues. Germline lookup yields CDR1 SEHNR and CDR2 FQNEAQ (reference sequence). The CDR3 nucleotides are TGTGCCAGCAGCTTAAGACAGGGCAACTCTGGAAACACCATATATTTT. Amino acid sequence: CASSLRQGNSGNTIYF.

This clonotype came up many times. The genes are TRBV7-2 and TRBJ1-5; D unresolved. V was clipped by 5 bases and J by 1 base, with 6 bases between them. There are 13 residues in the CDR3. Per germline, CDR1 SGHTA and CDR2 FQGNSA. The CDR3 DNA is TGTGCCAGCAGCCCGGCCAGCAATCAGCCCCAGCATTTT. This translates into CASSPASNQPQHF. Drawing the rest from reference TRBV7-2 and TRBJ1-5, the complete variable domain is GAGVSQSPSNKVTEKGKDVELRCDPISGHTALYWYRQSLGQGLEFLIYFQGNSAPDKSGLPSDRFSAERTGGSVSTLTIQRTQQEDSAVYLCASSPASNQPQHFGDGTRLSIL.

This clonotype was detected a few times. This chain links TRBV5-1 with TRBJ2-7; D gene uncertain. This CDR3 has 13 amino acids. V was clipped by 4 bases and J by 3 bases, with 11 bases between them. From germline, CDR1 is SGHRS and CDR2 YFSETQ. CDR3 amino acids: CASSIAAGYEQYF. DNA for the CDR3: TGCGCCAGCAGCATCGCCGCAGGCTACGAGCAGTACTTC.

The table lists this clonotype with many counts. This chain links TRBV25-1 with TRBJ1-2; unclear D gene. Per germline, CDR1 MGHDK and CDR2 SYGVNS. V shed 4 bases and J shed 4 bases, with 10 bases lying between them. The CDR3 consists of 13 residues. The CDR3 protein is CASSADGLYGYTF. The CDR3 DNA is TGTGCCAGCAGTGCGGACGGCCTCTATGGCTACACCTTC.

In this sample, this clonotype turned up many times. The chain employs TRBV5-4 and TRBJ2-7, with D unclear. The CDR3 extends over 12 amino acids. Germline V gene sequence: CDR1 SGHNT, CDR2 YYREEE (reference sequence). V lost 1 base and J lost 3, with 5 bases in between. The CDR3 DNA reads TGTGCCAGCAGCTTGAAGGGCTACGAGCAGTACTTC. Protein product: CASSLKGYEQYF.

This clonotype was recorded many times. This chain connects TRBV4-3 to TRBJ2-1; no reliable D call. With 4 bases removed from V and 4 bases from J, the gap between germline ends came to 20 bases. CDR1 and CDR2 (germline): LGHNA, YSLEER. The CDR3 spans 17 residues. CDR3 sequence (DNA): TGCGCCAGCAGCCTATACATTGGGATGGGCCAATACAATGAGCAGTTCTTC. Its translation is CASSLYIGMGQYNEQFF.

J is TRBJ2-5 and V is TRBV7-2; D is unresolved. V was shortened by 11 bases and J by 3 bases, with 16 bases between the two germline ends. Germline CDR1 and CDR2: SGHTA and FQGNSA. This CDR3 is 13 amino acids long. The CDR3 protein is CAGSRAGKETQYF. CDR3 coding DNA: TGTGCCGGTAGTCGCGCCGGAAAAGAGACCCAGTACTTC.

This clonotype was seen ten or more times. V gene TRBV5-5 combines with J gene TRBJ2-1; 8 bases line up with TRBD2. With 1 base clipped from V and 3 bases from J, the junction kept 3 bases outside the gene matches. The CDR3 is 15 amino acids. Germline CDR1 is SGHKS and CDR2 is YYEKEE (reference sequence). CDR3 amino acids: CASSLLAGLYNEQFF. CDR3 nucleotides: TGTGCCAGCAGCTTGCTAGCGGGCCTCTACAATGAGCAGTTCTTC. Supplemented by reference TRBV5-5 and TRBJ2-1, the full variable domain reads DAGVTQSPTHLIKTRGQQVTLRCSPISGHKSVSWYQQVLGQGPQFIFQYYEKEERGRGNFPDRFSARQFPNYSSELNVNALLLGDSALYLCASSLLAGLYNEQFFGPGTRLTVL.

The chain combines TRBV14 with TRBJ1-1, with D unclear. Trimming pared 2 bases from V and 13 bases from J, leaving 17 bases between. This CDR3 region has 13 residues. CDR1 is SGHDN, CDR2 FVKESK, per germline. The CDR3 loop reads CASSQNIFYGVFF. CDR3 sequence (DNA): TGTGCCAGCAGCCAAAATATTTTCTATGGGGTTTTCTTT.

This clonotype has only a few counts. This chain joins TRBV27 and TRBJ1-5, with a weak D call TRBD1 (5 bases). The germline V gene has CDR1 MNHEY and CDR2 SMNVEV (reference sequence). Trimming took off 4 bases at V and 2 bases at J, with 9 bases between the two ends. The CDR3 extends over 14 amino acids. The CDR3 DNA reads as TGTGCCAGCAGTTCTGCCAGGGGCAATCAGCCCCAGCATTTT. This sequence encodes CASSSARGNQPQHF.

This clonotype has a count of ten or more. The chain links TRBV5-1 to TRBJ1-5; D perhaps matches TRBD1 (5 bases). Germline values: CDR1 SGHRS, CDR2 YFSETQ. V dropped 4 bases and J dropped 2 bases, with 10 bases sitting between them. The CDR3 contains 14 residues. Written as DNA, the CDR3 is TGCGCCAGCAGCAGGGACGCCGGCAATCAGCCCCAGCATTTT. It specifies CASSRDAGNQPQHF.

This clonotype has at least ten counts. The chain employs TRBV5-1 and TRBJ1-1; D is uncertain. This CDR3 is built from 14 residues. Trimming shortened V by 0 bases and J by 1 base, and 7 bases separated the two germline ends. Germline-derived CDR1 and CDR2 are SGHRS and YFSETQ. CDR3 coding DNA: TGCGCCAGCAGCTTGGTGGCGGAGAACACTGAAGCTTTCTTT. It encodes CASSLVAENTEAFF.

Many counts were recorded for this clonotype. V and J are TRBV7-8 and TRBJ2-7; 11 nucleotides agree with TRBD1. The germline V gene has CDR1 SGHVS and CDR2 FQNEAQ. V was pared by 5 bases and J by 1 base, with 7 bases of the junction left unmatched. The CDR3 covers 16 residues. CDR3 nucleotides: TGTGCCAGCAGCCCCTCGGACAGGGGGCTTTCCTACGAGCAGTACTTC. Amino acid sequence: CASSPSDRGLSYEQYF.

In this sample, this clonotype turned up many times. This chain joins TRBV27 and TRBJ1-5; TRBD1 might be the D (5 bases). The V gene lost 5 bases and the J gene lost 0 bases, with 26 bases spanning the gap. CDR1 is MNHEY, CDR2 SMNVEV, per germline (reference sequence). This CDR3 spans 20 amino acids. The CDR3 is CASSPTPLGRDPYSNQPQHF. In nucleotides, the CDR3 is TGTGCCAGCAGTCCTACCCCCCTGGGCAGGGACCCTTATAGCAATCAGCCCCAGCATTTT.

This clonotype was detected ten times or more. This sequence joins TRBV5-1 and TRBJ1-2, with unresolved D. V was shortened by 4 bases and J by 2 bases, with 12 bases between the two germline ends. The CDR3 extends over 14 amino acids. From germline, CDR1 is SGHRS and CDR2 YFSETQ. The CDR3, as DNA: TGCGCCAGCAGCCCGGGCGGCAAAAACTATGGCTACACCTTC. Amino acids: CASSPGGKNYGYTF.

This clonotype was found many times. The genes are TRBV5-1 and TRBJ2-3; 12 bases are shared with TRBD2. Looked up from germline, CDR1 is SGHRS and CDR2 is YFSETQ. This CDR3 is built from 17 residues. Losses at the gene ends were 5 bases for V and 3 bases for J; bases not matched to a gene: 10. CDR3 nucleotides: TGCGCCAGCAGTCGTCTGGCTAGCGGGGGGGCAACAGATACGCAGTATTTT. It codes for CASSRLASGGATDTQYF.

Ten or more counts support this clonotype. The V and J genes are TRBV9 and TRBJ1-2; tentatively, D is TRBD1 (5 bases). Germline V gene lookup returns CDR1 SGDLS and CDR2 YYNGEE. This CDR3 has 14 residues. Trimming stripped 0 bases from V and 6 bases from J, with 12 bases between. For the CDR3, the DNA is TGTGCCAGCAGCGTAGAGGTCCAGGGCCATGGCTACACCTTC. It yields the protein CASSVEVQGHGYTF.

This clonotype appeared many times. The V and J genes are TRBV25-1 and TRBJ1-6, with D possibly TRBD1 on 5 matching bases. CDR3 length: 15 amino acids. Germline V gene lookup returns CDR1 MGHDK and CDR2 SYGVNS. Trimming left V 6 bases short and J 6 bases short, with 15 bases between. As DNA, the CDR3 is TGTGCCAGCAGACGGGGGGGGTCGAGTAATTCACCCCTCCACTTT. It specifies CASRRGGSSNSPLHF.

There are many counts of this clonotype. J is TRBJ1-1 and V is TRBV7-9; D remains unclear. V was shortened by 5 bases and J by 7 bases, with 5 bases between the two germline ends. The CDR3 contains 10 residues. The V gene's germline CDR1 is SEHNR and CDR2 FQNEAQ (reference sequence). The CDR3 coding sequence is TGTGCCAGCAGCCCGGGTGAAGCTTTCTTT. Translated: CASSPGEAFF.

The table lists this clonotype with a few counts. This chain joins TRBV9 and TRBJ1-1; D call uncertain. This CDR3 contains 13 residues. CDR1 and CDR2 (germline): SGDLS, YYNGEE. V gave up 0 bases and J gave up 3 bases, with 6 bases separating them. As DNA, the CDR3 is TGTGCCAGCAGCGTAGCGGGATACACTGAAGCTTTCTTT. Its protein product is CASSVAGYTEAFF.

This clonotype was found many times. The chain has TRBV20-1 and TRBJ2-7; 8 nucleotides agree with TRBD1. With 3 bases clipped from V and 3 bases from J, the junction kept 1 base outside the gene matches. Per germline, CDR1 DFQATT and CDR2 SNEGSKA (reference sequence). The CDR3 totals 12 residues. In DNA, the CDR3 is TGCAGTGCTAGGGACAGGGACTACGAGCAGTACTTC. Its protein is CSARDRDYEQYF.

This clonotype was picked up many times. The chain joins TRBV7-2 to TRBJ2-7, with D possibly TRBD1 on 6 matching bases. From germline, CDR1 is SGHTA and CDR2 FQGNSA. V was cut by 4 bases and J by 6 bases, with 13 bases left in between. The CDR3 covers 13 residues. The CDR3 DNA reads TGTGCCAGCAGCTCTGACAGGAGGCTCGAGCAGTACTTC. Residues: CASSSDRRLEQYF.

This clonotype was picked up many times. V and J are TRBV10-3 and TRBJ2-2; D call uncertain. CDR1 is ENHRY and CDR2 is SYGVKD in the germline V gene. There are 13 residues in the CDR3. V lost 4 bases and J 4 bases, leaving 7 bases between the germline ends. The CDR3 nucleotides read TGTGCCATCAGTGGGACGACCACCGGGGAGCTGTTTTTT. Amino acid sequence: CAISGTTTGELFF.

This clonotype has ten or more counts. The chain joins TRBV7-2 to TRBJ1-3; the match to TRBD1 covers 7 bases. V trimming: 6 bases; J trimming: 0 bases; junction bases outside the gene matches: 5. Germline V gene lookup returns CDR1 SGHTA and CDR2 FQGNSA. The CDR3 sequence is 15 residues long. This CDR3 is CASSRTGDSGNTIYF. Here the CDR3 DNA reads TGTGCCAGCAGTAGAACAGGGGACTCTGGAAACACCATATATTTT.